This T cell receptor (beta chain) was retrieved from a study of regulatory T cells in long-lasting Graves disease. The sample's time point: newly diagnosed GD, antithyroid drugs for less than 3 months. The TCR library was prepared using RNA isolated from PBMCs. Patients of an endocrinology department in Xi'an, China, were included. This clonotype came up a few times. The antigen remains unidentified. Being one base from a much bigger clone, this may be a read error. General study results and limits: Persistent disease favored TRBV28, TRBJ1-2 and TRBJ2-5. Those with persistent disease had in common more public clonotypes (around 2,700) than new patients (about 900).

Germline V gene lookup returns CDR1 SGHTA and CDR2 FQGTGA. The length of the CDR3 is 17 residues. Arm-PCR of CDR3 regions and iRepertoire HTBI primers were the basis on which TCR beta libraries were built. TCRdb reanalysed the multiplex PCR reads using MiXCR and keeps one entry per CDR3 protein. The sample shows 200,000 to 250,000 distinct CDR3 sequences, approximately 18% of them seen only once. These data also formed part of another study, on T cells in Graves' hyperthyroidism and ophthalmopathy. That source adds: Ophthalmopathy stood apart from stable hyperthyroidism in a 13 V-J model.

The sequencing here drew on peripheral blood mononuclear cells (PBMCs), taken at new diagnosis, from a patient treated with antithyroid drugs. The clonotype was recovered from a woman aged 30 to 39 with Graves disease. The chain employs TRBV7-3 and TRBJ1-2, with TRBD1 matching 8 bases. The CDR3 region has the DNA TGTGCCAGCACCACGAGGACCTCGGGACAGGAGCCATATGGCTACGCCTTC. Residues: CASTTRTSGQEPYGYAF.